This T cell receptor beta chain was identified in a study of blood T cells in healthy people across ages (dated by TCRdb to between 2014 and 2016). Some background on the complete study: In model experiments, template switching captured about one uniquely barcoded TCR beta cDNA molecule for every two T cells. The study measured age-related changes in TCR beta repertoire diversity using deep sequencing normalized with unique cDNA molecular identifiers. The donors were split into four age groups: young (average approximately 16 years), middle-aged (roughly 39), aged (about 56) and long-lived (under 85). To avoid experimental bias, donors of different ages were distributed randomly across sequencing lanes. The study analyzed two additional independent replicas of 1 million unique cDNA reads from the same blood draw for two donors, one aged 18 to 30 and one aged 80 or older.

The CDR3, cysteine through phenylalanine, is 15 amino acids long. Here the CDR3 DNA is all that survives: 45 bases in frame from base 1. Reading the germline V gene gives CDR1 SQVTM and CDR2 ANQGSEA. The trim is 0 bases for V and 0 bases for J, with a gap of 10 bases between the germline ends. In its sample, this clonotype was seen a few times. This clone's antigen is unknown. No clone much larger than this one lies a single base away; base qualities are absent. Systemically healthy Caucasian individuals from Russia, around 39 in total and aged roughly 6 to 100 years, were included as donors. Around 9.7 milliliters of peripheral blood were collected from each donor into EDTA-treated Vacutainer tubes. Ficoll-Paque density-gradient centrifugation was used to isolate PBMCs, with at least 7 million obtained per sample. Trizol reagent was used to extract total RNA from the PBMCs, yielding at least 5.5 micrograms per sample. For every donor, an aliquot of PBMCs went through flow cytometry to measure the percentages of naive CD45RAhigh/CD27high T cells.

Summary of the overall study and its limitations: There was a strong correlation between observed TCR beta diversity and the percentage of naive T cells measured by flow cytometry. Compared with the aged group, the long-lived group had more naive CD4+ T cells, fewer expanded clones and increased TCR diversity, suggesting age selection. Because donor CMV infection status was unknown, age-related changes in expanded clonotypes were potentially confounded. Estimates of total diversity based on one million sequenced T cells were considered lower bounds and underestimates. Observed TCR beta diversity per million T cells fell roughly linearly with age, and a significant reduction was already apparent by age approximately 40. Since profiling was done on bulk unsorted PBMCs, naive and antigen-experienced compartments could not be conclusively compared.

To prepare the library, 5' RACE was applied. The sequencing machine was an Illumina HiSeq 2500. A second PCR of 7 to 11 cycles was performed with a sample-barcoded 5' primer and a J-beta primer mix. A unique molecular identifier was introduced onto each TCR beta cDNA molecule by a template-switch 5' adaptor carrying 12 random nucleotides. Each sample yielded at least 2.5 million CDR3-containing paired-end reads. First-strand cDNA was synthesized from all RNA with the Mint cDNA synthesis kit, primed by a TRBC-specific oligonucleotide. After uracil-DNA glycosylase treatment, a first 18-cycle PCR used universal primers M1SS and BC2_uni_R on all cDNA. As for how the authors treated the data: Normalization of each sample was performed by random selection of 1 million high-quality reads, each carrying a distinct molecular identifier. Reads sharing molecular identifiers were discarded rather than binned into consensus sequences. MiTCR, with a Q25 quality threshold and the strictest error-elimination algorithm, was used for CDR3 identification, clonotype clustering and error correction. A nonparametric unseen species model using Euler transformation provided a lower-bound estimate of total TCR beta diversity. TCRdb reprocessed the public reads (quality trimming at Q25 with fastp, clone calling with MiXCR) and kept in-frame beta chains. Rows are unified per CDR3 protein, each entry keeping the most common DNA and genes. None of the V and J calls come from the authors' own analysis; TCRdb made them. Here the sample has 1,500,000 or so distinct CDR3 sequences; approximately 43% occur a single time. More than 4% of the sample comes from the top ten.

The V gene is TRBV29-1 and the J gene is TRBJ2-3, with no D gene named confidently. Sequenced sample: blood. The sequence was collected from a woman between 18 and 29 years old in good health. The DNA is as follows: TGCAGCGTTGAAGAGCGTGCAACTAGCACAGATACGCAGTATTTT. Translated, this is CSVEERATSTDTQYF.